This is a list of T cell receptor beta chains from one sample in a study of cytomegalovirus exposure and HLA in healthy donors. TCRdb's table, derived via immunoSEQ multiplex PCR, lists solely in-frame clones and lacks some. This table holds about 130,000 clones, 84% found once. Sequenced sample: PBMCs. The source is a man aged 45-65 years in good health and CMV-seronegative. CDR3s include the opening cysteine and the closing phenylalanine or tryptophan. The D gene is left open where the match is weak. Part of the rows lack a size; the others show once, few, many or a class for expanded clones.

>TRBV19|TRBJ2-5|once|TRBD1
TGTGCCAGTAGTCCGCCGACAGGGCTCATGAAGACCCAGTACTTC
CASSPPTGLMKTQYF
>TRBV27|TRBJ2-5|.|TRBD2
TGTGCCAGCAGTAGGGGAGGGCTAGAAGGCGAGACCCAGTACTTC
CASSRGGLEGETQYF
>TRBV6-5|TRBJ2-7|few|TRBD1
TGTGCCAGCAGCCTAATCGGGACAGGAGCTGGCGAGCAGTACTTC
CASSLIGTGAGEQYF
>TRBV4-3|TRBJ2-2|.|TRBD1
TGCGCCAGCAGCCAAGATCGGACAGGGGGGTTTTCCGGGGAGCTGTTTTTT
CASSQDRTGGFSGELFF
>TRBV6-1|TRBJ2-2|.|.
TGTGCCAGCAGTGAAGTCAGGCGCACCGGGGAGCTGTTTTTT
CASSEVRRTGELFF
>TRBV29-1|TRBJ2-3|.|.
TGCAGCGTTCGGGGGACAGATACGCAGTATTTT
CSVRGTDTQYF
>TRBV5-1|TRBJ1-1|.|TRBD1
TGCGCCAGCAGCCGAGGGACAGGGGGCTTGAACACTGAAGCTTTCTTT
CASSRGTGGLNTEAFF
>TRBV9|TRBJ2-2|few|TRBD2
TGTGCCAGCAGCGTAGGTCTAGCGGAACACACCGGGGAGCTGTTTTTT
CASSVGLAEHTGELFF
>TRBV5-1|TRBJ1-4|.|TRBD1
TGCGCCAGCAGCTTGGGACAGGGGGATGAAAAACTGTTTTTT
CASSLGQGDEKLFF
>TRBV6-5|TRBJ2-3|few|.
TGTGCCAGCAGTAGGGGGGGAGCACGGCCGCAGTATTTT
CASSRGGARPQYF
>TRBV9|TRBJ2-2|.|.
TGTGCCAGCAGCGCTTTGGGTGGGCCAGCTAACACCGGGGAGCTGTTTTTT
CASSALGGPANTGELFF
>TRBV5-1|TRBJ1-2|.|.
TGCGCCAGCAGCCCTGCGGCAGAGACCCTTAACTATGGCTACACCTTC
CASSPAAETLNYGYTF
>TRBV2|TRBJ2-2|few|.
TGTGCCAGCAGTGTCGGGGGCGGGGAGCTGTTTTTT
CASSVGGGELFF
>TRBV10-3|TRBJ2-3|.|TRBD2
TGTGCCATCAGTGTGGGACTAGCGGGGGTAACAGATACGCAGTATTTT
CAISVGLAGVTDTQYF
>TRBV6-5|TRBJ2-7|.|TRBD1
TGTGCCAGCAGGGGGGGACAGGGCTCCTACGAGCAGTACTTC
CASRGGQGSYEQYF
>TRBV6-1|TRBJ2-7|.|.
TGTGCCAGCAGAACCCTTGACAGACGGTCACCTGAGCAGTACTTC
CASRTLDRRSPEQYF
>TRBV6-5|TRBJ1-6|.|.
TGTGCCAGCGCGGAGAGCTCCTATAATTCACCCCTCCACTTT
CASAESSYNSPLHF
>TRBV7-2|TRBJ2-7|.|.
TGTGCCAGCAGCTTAGAGTCGGCTAGCGAGCAGTACTTC
CASSLESASEQYF
>TRBV6-5|TRBJ2-3|.|TRBD2
TGTGCCAGCAGTGAGCGGGGGGGCACAGATACGCAGTATTTT
CASSERGGTDTQYF
>TRBV27|TRBJ2-1|.|.
TGTGCCAGTAAGAATGACAAGAGCTCCTACAATGAGCAGTTCTTC
CASKNDKSSYNEQFF
>TRBV5-1|TRBJ1-4|.|.
TGCGCCAGCTCCGAGGGGGCAACTAATGAAAAACTGTTTTTT
CASSEGATNEKLFF
>TRBV2|TRBJ2-7|.|.
TGTGCCAGCAGGGGGCCCACCTACGAGCAGTACTTC
CASRGPTYEQYF
>TRBV29-1|TRBJ2-1|.|TRBD2
TGCAGCGTTGGTTTGGGACTAGCGTCCAATGAGCAGTTCTTC
CSVGLGLASNEQFF
>TRBV30|TRBJ1-1|.|TRBD1
TGTGCCTGGAGTGTAGAGCCAGGGGGAAACACTGAAGCTTTCTTT
CAWSVEPGGNTEAFF
>TRBV27|TRBJ2-1|.|.
TGTGCCAGCAGTCCGGTAGTAAGCTCCTACAATGAGCAGTTCTTC
CASSPVVSSYNEQFF
>TRBV2|TRBJ2-5|.|TRBD2
TGTGCCAGCAATGGCGGGGGGGTACAAGAGACCCAGTACTTC
CASNGGGVQETQYF
>TRBV19|TRBJ2-2|.|.
TGTGCCAGTAGTATCGACAGAAACACCGGGGAGCTGTTTTTT
CASSIDRNTGELFF
>TRBV19|TRBJ2-1|.|TRBD2
TGTGCCAGTAGTAAAAGCCCAGCGGGGGCCACCTACAATGAGCAGTTCTTC
CASSKSPAGATYNEQFF
>TRBV2|TRBJ1-2|.|TRBD1
TGTGCCAGCAGCCTCGGACAGGGGTTCATCCAATTATTCTTC
CASSLGQGFIQLFF
>TRBV9|TRBJ1-6|.|.
TGTGCCAGCAGCGTTGAGGCAGCTTGGGATTCACCCCTCCACTTT
CASSVEAAWDSPLHF
>TRBV30|TRBJ2-7|.|.
TGTGCCTGGAGTCCCCCCGGTTCCTACGAGCAGTACTTC
CAWSPPGSYEQYF
>TRBV27|TRBJ2-5|.|.
TGTGCCAGCAGTTTGTCCGGGAACAACCAAGAGACCCAGTACTTC
CASSLSGNNQETQYF
>TRBV2|TRBJ1-3|.|.
TGTGCCAGCAATTACAGGGCGGGAAACACCATATATTTT
CASNYRAGNTIYF
>TRBV5-4|TRBJ1-2|.|TRBD1
TGTGCCAGCAGCTGGCAGGGGGGCCCATACACCTTC
CASSWQGGPYTF
>TRBV7-6|TRBJ2-2|medium-sized|TRBD1
TGTGCCAGCAGCTTTCGTCAGGGGGCGGCCACCGGGGAGCTGTTTTTT
CASSFRQGAATGELFF
>TRBV11-3|TRBJ2-7|.|.
TGTGCCAGCAGCTTAGGGGCGACCGAGCAGTACTTC
CASSLGATEQYF
>TRBV7-9|TRBJ2-2|once|TRBD1
TGTGCCAGCAGCTCCGGACAGGTCGCCGGGGAGCTGTTTTTT
CASSSGQVAGELFF
>TRBV7-2|TRBJ1-1|few|.
TGTGCCAGCAGCCAACAGAGAAACACTGAAGCTTTCTTT
CASSQQRNTEAFF
>TRBV19|TRBJ2-5|.|TRBD1
TGTGCCAGTAGTATAACAGGGGGCGCGACGGAGACCCAGTACTTC
CASSITGGATETQYF
>TRBV25-1|TRBJ1-4|.|TRBD1
TGTGCCAGCAGTGACCCCCGCAGGGGGACTAATGAAAAACTGTTTTTT
CASSDPRRGTNEKLFF